The present TCR beta chain was sequenced within a study of T-cell reconstitution after alpha-beta-depleted transplantation in children. Preparation of the TCRbeta library involved a method that used unique molecular identifiers. TCRdb re-analysed the PCR reads in MiXCR, keeping a single row per CDR3 protein. The sample has about 72,000 distinct CDR3 sequences; about 6.7% are singletons. Germline lookup yields CDR1 MGHDK and CDR2 SYGVNS. The CDR3 is 17 residues long. V lost 2 bases and J lost 4, with 20 bases in between. This clonotype was seen at least ten times. The sample consisted of PBMCs from the stem cell graft donor, taken from the stem cell graft. The rearrangement uses TRBV25-1 and TRBJ1-1; D may be TRBD1 (6 bases). This TCR was sampled from a human donor who donated a stem cell graft to a child with acute lymphoblastic leukemia. The CDR3: CASSESVRGVGTTEAFF. The CDR3, as DNA: TGTGCCAGCAGTGAAAGCGTTAGGGGGGTGGGGACCACTGAAGCTTTCTTT.